A single sample is the source of the 18 T cell receptor beta chains below, sequenced in a study of cytomegalovirus exposure and HLA in healthy donors. Both 60 Vbeta primers and 13 Jbeta primers went into the PCR. TCRdb's table, derived via immunoSEQ multiplex PCR, lists solely in-frame clones and lacks some. Here the sample spans around 130,000 clones, roughly 83% being singletons. Material: PBMCs. The receptors shown here come from a girl aged 2 to 10 in good health and CMV-seronegative.

This clone was detected only a few times. V and J are TRBV5-5 and TRBJ1-5, with a weak D call TRBD1 (5 bases). Germline values: CDR1 SGHKS, CDR2 YYEKEE (reference sequence). V lost 4 bases and J lost 4, with 15 bases in between. The CDR3 extends over 15 amino acids. The CDR3 region is CASSRGTEFNQPQHF. The DNA of the CDR3 is TGTGCCAGCAGCCGCGGGACGGAATTTAATCAGCCCCAGCATTTT.

V gene TRBV6-1 combines with J gene TRBJ2-7, with 7 bases identical to TRBD1. This CDR3 is built from 15 residues. Germline loops: CDR1 MNHNS, CDR2 SASEGT. V dropped 2 bases and J dropped 4; count of bases not matched to a gene: 8. The CDR3 loop reads CASSESKGTAYEQYF. Written as DNA, the CDR3 is TGTGCCAGCAGTGAATCAAAGGGGACAGCGTACGAGCAGTACTTC.

The chain combines TRBV2 with TRBJ2-6; 8 bases are a match to TRBD1. The germline V gene has CDR1 SNHLY and CDR2 FYNNEI. After removal of 8 bases from V and 1 base from J, the junction contained 13 bases not matched to a gene. The CDR3 spans 18 residues. The CDR3 DNA reads as TGTGCCAGCTCCTATCCAGGACAGGGAAATTCTGGGGCCAACGTCCTGACTTTC. Protein sequence: CASSYPGQGNSGANVLTF.

The V gene is TRBV12-5, the J gene TRBJ2-3, with 7 nucleotides matching TRBD1. This CDR3 is built from 16 residues. Germline values: CDR1 LGHNT, CDR2 FRNRAP. J gave up 2 bases and V 6 bases, and 11 bases lay outside the gene matches. The CDR3 loop reads CASGLTGQTLTDTQYF. CDR3 DNA: TGTGCTAGTGGCTTGACAGGGCAGACCCTCACAGATACGCAGTATTTT. Drawing the rest from reference TRBV12-5 and TRBJ2-3, the complete variable domain is DARVTQTPRHKVTEMGQEVTMRCQPILGHNTVFWYRQTMMQGLELLAYFRNRAPLDDSGMPKDRFSAEMPDATLATLKIQPSEPRDSAVYFCASGLTGQTLTDTQYFGPGTRLTVL.

The chain joins TRBV5-6 to TRBJ2-5; 9 bases fit TRBD1. The DNA matches TRBJ2-7 better at its end, which makes the J call doubtful. The CDR3 contains 14 residues. Germline CDR1 SGHDT, CDR2 YYEEEE. The CDR3 reads CASSWGTGSYEQYF. The CDR3 nucleotides are TGTGCCAGCAGCTGGGGGACAGGGTCCTACGAGCAGTACTTC.

The J gene is TRBJ1-5, the V gene TRBV10-2; D gene unclear. The CDR3 runs to 16 residues. In germline, CDR1 is WSHSY, CDR2 SAAADI. Trimming stripped 5 bases from V and 0 bases from J, with 14 bases between. The CDR3 DNA is TGCGCCAGCAGTCCAGGCTATTCCTATAGCAATCAGCCCCAGCATTTT. It is translated as CASSPGYSYSNQPQHF.

The chain's CDR3 is CASRGYTGADTQYF. The DNA for the CDR3 is TGTGCCAGCAGGGGCTATACAGGGGCAGATACGCAGTATTTT. This chain connects TRBV2 to TRBJ2-3; 7 nucleotides match TRBD1. CDR3 length: 14 residues. Germline-derived CDR1 and CDR2 are SNHLY and FYNNEI. V was clipped by 6 bases and J by 4 bases; unmatched bases: 7. Full variable domain (missing parts from reference TRBV2 and TRBJ2-3): EPEVTQTPSHQVTQMGQEVILRCVPISNHLYFYWYRQILGQKVEFLVSFYNNEISEKSEIFDDQFSVERPDGSNFTLKIRSTKLEDSAMYFCASRGYTGADTQYFGPGTRLTVL.

V gene TRBV5-4 combines with J gene TRBJ2-1; D is perhaps TRBD1 (6 bases). V was pared by 4 bases and J by 7 bases, with 18 bases between. The length of the CDR3 is 15 residues. The V gene's germline CDR1 is SGHNT and CDR2 YYREEE (reference sequence). CDR3 amino acids: CASSPARGEQNEQFF. The CDR3 nucleotides are TGTGCCAGCAGCCCCGCCAGGGGAGAACAGAATGAGCAGTTCTTC.

The chain is built from TRBV7-9 and TRBJ2-1, with 14 bases matching TRBD2. CDR1 is SEHNR and CDR2 is FQNEAQ in the germline V gene (reference sequence). This CDR3 comprises 16 residues. The trim removed 5 bases at V and 0 bases at J, leaving 0 bases unmatched. The DNA of the CDR3 is TGTGCCAGCAGCGGGACTAGCGGGAGCTCCTACAATGAGCAGTTCTTC. Translating gives CASSGTSGSSYNEQFF.

The rearrangement links TRBV6-5 to TRBJ2-2; D unclear. This CDR3 spans 13 amino acids. Germline V lookup: CDR1 MNHEY, CDR2 SVGAGI. The germline V and J ends were trimmed by 0 bases and 5 bases, with 4 bases remaining between them. Written as DNA, the CDR3 is TGTGCCAGCAGTTACTCGAGTACCGGGGAGCTGTTTTTT. Its protein product is CASSYSSTGELFF.

The CDR3 is CASSPLAGVGNYGYTF. Written as DNA, the CDR3 is TGTGCCAGTAGCCCCCTCGCGGGTGTAGGGAACTATGGCTACACCTTC. This rearrangement joins TRBV19 to TRBJ1-2; unclear D gene. Trimming shortened V by 6 bases and J by 2 bases, and 19 bases separated the two germline ends. This CDR3 is built from 16 residues. Germline lookup yields CDR1 LNHDA and CDR2 SQIVND (reference sequence). The full variable domain, its missing parts supplied by reference TRBV19 and TRBJ1-2, is DGGITQSPKYLFRKEGQNVTLSCEQNLNHDAMYWYRQDPGQGLRLIYYSQIVNDFQKGDIAEGYSVSREKKESFPLTVTSAQKNPTAFYLCASSPLAGVGNYGYTFGSGTRLTVV.

The CDR3 loop reads CASSFGDGGNEQFF. DNA of the CDR3: TGCGCCAGCAGCTTCGGGGACGGGGGCAATGAGCAGTTCTTC. The rearrangement links TRBV5-1 to TRBJ2-1; the D gene is possibly TRBD2 (6 bases). The V end was cut by 2 bases, the J end by 6 bases, with 12 bases between. The germline V gene encodes CDR1 SGHRS and CDR2 YFSETQ. This CDR3 region has 14 residues.

Note on this clone: One end of the junction is discordant with germline, which a read error may explain. The V call is TRBV5-6, the J call TRBJ2-5; 9 nucleotides agree with TRBD2. From germline, CDR1 is SGHDT and CDR2 YYEEEE. This CDR3 is built from 14 residues. The CDR3 DNA reads as TGTGCCAGCAGTTACGTGGGGGCGGGGGGGGCCGACGACTTC. Its protein is CASSYVGAGGADDF.

The V call is TRBV7-9, the J call TRBJ2-2; 11 bases are shared with TRBD2. There are 19 residues in the CDR3. Germline CDR1 reads SEHNR; CDR2 reads FQNEAQ (reference sequence). With V trimmed by 8 bases and J by 0 bases, 14 bases remained unmatched. CDR3 sequence reads: CASANPGLAALTNTGELFF. The CDR3 nucleotides are TGTGCCAGCGCAAATCCGGGACTAGCGGCCCTTACGAACACCGGGGAGCTGTTTTTT.

This chain uses TRBV5-8 with TRBJ2-7; TRBD1 aligns across 7 bases. The CDR3 has 12 amino acids. From germline, CDR1 is SGHTS and CDR2 YDEGEE. V dropped 6 bases and J dropped 7; count of bases not matched to a gene: 7. CDR3 nucleotides: TGTGCCAGCATTGAACAGGGGAAGGAGCAGTACTTC. Translated, it gives CASIEQGKEQYF.

This chain joins TRBV15 and TRBJ2-5; D not certain. This CDR3 contains 15 residues. V was cut by 1 base and J by 7 bases, with 16 bases left in between. Germline assignment: CDR1 LNHNV and CDR2 YYDKDF (reference sequence). Here the CDR3 reads CATSRARADPGTQYF. The DNA for the CDR3 is TGTGCCACCAGCAGAGCCCGAGCCGACCCGGGGACCCAGTACTTC. Complete variable domain (other parts from reference TRBV15 and TRBJ2-5): DAMVIQNPRYQVTQFGKPVTLSCSQTLNHNVMYWYQQKSSQAPKLLFHYYDKDFNNEADTPDNFQSRRPNTSFCFLDIRSPGLGDTAMYLCATSRARADPGTQYFGPGTRLLVL.

The chain is built from TRBV14 and TRBJ2-6, with TRBD1 matching over 10 bases. Trimming took 5 bases from V and 0 from J; bases not matched to a gene: 7. The CDR3 totals 18 residues. Germline V lookup: CDR1 SGHDN, CDR2 FVKESK. For the CDR3, the DNA is TGTGCCAGCAGCTACCGGGGGACAGGGGCCTCTGGGGCCAACGTCCTGACTTTC. Amino acids: CASSYRGTGASGANVLTF.

This clone was detected once. The chain recombines TRBV9 with TRBJ1-5; unclear D gene. Trimming stripped 3 bases from V and 4 bases from J, with 11 bases between. The germline gives CDR1 SGDLS, CDR2 YYNGEE. The CDR3 is 14 residues long. CDR3 nucleotide sequence: TGTGCCAGCAGCGGGACGGGAAATAATCAGCCCCAGCATTTT. Protein product: CASSGTGNNQPQHF.